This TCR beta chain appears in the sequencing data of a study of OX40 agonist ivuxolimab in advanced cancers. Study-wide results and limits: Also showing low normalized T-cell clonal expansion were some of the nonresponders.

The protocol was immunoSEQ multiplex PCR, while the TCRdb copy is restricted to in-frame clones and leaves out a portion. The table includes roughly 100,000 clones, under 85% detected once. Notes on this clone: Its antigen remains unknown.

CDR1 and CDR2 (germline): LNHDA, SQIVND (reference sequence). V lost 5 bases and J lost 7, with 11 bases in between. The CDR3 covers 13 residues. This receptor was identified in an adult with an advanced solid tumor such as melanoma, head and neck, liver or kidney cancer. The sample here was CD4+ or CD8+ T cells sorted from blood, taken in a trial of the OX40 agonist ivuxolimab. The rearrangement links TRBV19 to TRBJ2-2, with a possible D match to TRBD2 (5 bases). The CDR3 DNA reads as TGTGCCAGTAGTCCTATAGCGTTCGGGGAGCTGTTTTTT. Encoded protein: CASSPIAFGELFF. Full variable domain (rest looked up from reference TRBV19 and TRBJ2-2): DGGITQSPKYLFRKEGQNVTLSCEQNLNHDAMYWYRQDPGQGLRLIYYSQIVNDFQKGDIAEGYSVSREKKESFPLTVTSAQKNPTAFYLCASSPIAFGELFFGEGSRLTVL.